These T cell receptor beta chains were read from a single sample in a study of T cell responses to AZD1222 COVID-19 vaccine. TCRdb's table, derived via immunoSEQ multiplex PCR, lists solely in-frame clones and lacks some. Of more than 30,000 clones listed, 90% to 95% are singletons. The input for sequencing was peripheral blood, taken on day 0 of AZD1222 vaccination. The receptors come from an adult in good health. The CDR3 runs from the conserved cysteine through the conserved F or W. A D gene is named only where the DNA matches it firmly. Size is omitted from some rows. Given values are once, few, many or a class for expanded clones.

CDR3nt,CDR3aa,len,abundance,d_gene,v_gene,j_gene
TGTGCCAGCAGCTTACTAGGGGGCTCGAATGAAAAACTGTTTTTT,CASSLLGGSNEKLFF,15,-,TRBD1,TRBV7-6,TRBJ1-4
TGTGCCAGCAGCGTCGGGGGGGACTTTAATGAAAAACTGTTTTTT,CASSVGGDFNEKLFF,15,-,-,TRBV9,TRBJ1-4
TGTGCCAGCAGCTTAGGAAAGGACAGGGTTCTTGAAAAACTGTTTTTT,CASSLGKDRVLEKLFF,16,-,TRBD1,TRBV7-8,TRBJ1-4
TGTGCCAGCAGCTTAGATCCCACAGGCGAAGCTTTCTTT,CASSLDPTGEAFF,13,-,-,TRBV11-3,TRBJ1-1
TGTGCCAGCAGCCAAGTCCTGGGGGGCGGCTACACCTTC,CASSQVLGGGYTF,13,-,-,TRBV3-1/TRBV3-2,TRBJ1-2
TGTGCCAGCAGCCCGGGGACAGGCGGGTCTGCCATATATTTT,CASSPGTGGSAIYF,14,-,TRBD1,TRBV5-4,TRBJ1-3
TGTGCCAGCAGCGACGTGGGGGGGAATTCACCCCTCCACTTT,CASSDVGGNSPLHF,14,-,-,TRBV11-2,TRBJ1-6
TGTGCCTGGACCCCGACAGGGTTTTCCTACGAGCAGTACTTC,CAWTPTGFSYEQYF,14,-,TRBD1,TRBV30,TRBJ2-7
TGTGCCAGCAGCCAAGAAGGAGACAGATCCTATGGCTACACCTTC,CASSQEGDRSYGYTF,15,few,-,TRBV14,TRBJ1-2
TGTGCCAGCAGCCACTCCTACGAGCAGTACTTC,CASSHSYEQYF,11,-,-,TRBV5-6,TRBJ2-7
TGTGCCAGCAGGCCTGACAGGGGAAACACTGAAGCTTTCTTT,CASRPDRGNTEAFF,14,-,TRBD1,TRBV6-5,TRBJ1-1
TGCGCCAGCAGTGAAAGCAATGAGCAGTTCTTC,CASSESNEQFF,11,-,-,TRBV10-2,TRBJ2-1
TGTGCCAGCAACAGAGGCCCCGGGACAGAGAATTCACCCCTCCACTTT,CASNRGPGTENSPLHF,16,-,TRBD1,TRBV9,TRBJ1-6
TGCGCCAGCAGCCCCGCCCGCCTTGGAACCTCTGGAAACACCATATATTTT,CASSPARLGTSGNTIYF,17,-,-,TRBV4-1,TRBJ1-3
TGTGCCAGCAGCTTTCGCTCGACAGGGGCGAACACCGGGGAGCTGTTTTTT,CASSFRSTGANTGELFF,17,once,TRBD1,TRBV7-9,TRBJ2-2
TGTGCCAGTAGTTCTCCTATGAGGGCTTCGATAGCTTTCTTT,CASSSPMRASIAFF,14,-,-,TRBV19,TRBJ1-1
TGTGCCAGCAGCTCGGGACTAGCGGGGGACTTCTACAATGAGCAGTTCTTC,CASSSGLAGDFYNEQFF,17,-,TRBD2,TRBV7-9,TRBJ2-1
TGCGCCAGCAGCCTCGTTGGGAAGGTCACCGGGGAGCTGTTTTTT,CASSLVGKVTGELFF,15,-,-,TRBV5-1,TRBJ2-2
TGTGCCAGCAGCTTACCAGGGTTCTCTGGAAACACCATATATTTT,CASSLPGFSGNTIYF,15,-,-,TRBV5-5,TRBJ1-3
TGTGCCAGCAGTTTGGACAAATCCTATGGCTACACCTTC,CASSLDKSYGYTF,13,-,-,TRBV12-3/TRBV12-4,TRBJ1-2
TGTGCCAGTAGTCGAACCTCTAACTATGGCTACACCTTC,CASSRTSNYGYTF,13,-,-,TRBV19,TRBJ1-2
TGCGCCAGCAGCTTGGCCGGCAGGGCTTCACCCCTCCACTTT,CASSLAGRASPLHF,14,-,-,TRBV5-1,TRBJ1-6
TGTGCCAGCGAGGGGGCCCTCTACGAACAGTACTTC,CASEGALYEQYF,12,-,TRBD1,TRBV2,TRBJ2-7
TGTGCCACTGGACGTAAGCAGGGGTTCGAGCAGTTCTTC,CATGRKQGFEQFF,13,once,-,TRBV5-4,TRBJ2-1
TGTGCCAGCAGCTTAGGGGCCCAGGGGACACCTTATGGCTACACCTTC,CASSLGAQGTPYGYTF,16,-,-,TRBV11-2,TRBJ1-2
TGCAGCGTTGTTCCGATGGGGACTAGCGGGGGCCTCCAGCAGTACTTC,CSVVPMGTSGGLQQYF,16,-,TRBD2,TRBV29-1,TRBJ2-7
TGTGCCAGCTCACGTTCGGACAACTCCTACGAGCAGTACTTC,CASSRSDNSYEQYF,14,-,-,TRBV18,TRBJ2-7
TGTGCCACCAGCAGAGACAGGACTAGCGGGGGAGACAATGAGCAGTTCTTC,CATSRDRTSGGDNEQFF,17,-,TRBD2,TRBV15,TRBJ2-1
TGTGCCTGTTCCCAGGGCAGGGACTACGAGCAGTACTTC,CACSQGRDYEQYF,13,-,-,TRBV30,TRBJ2-7
TGTGCCAGCAGCCCCGGGACAGACATCTATGGCTACACCTTC,CASSPGTDIYGYTF,14,-,TRBD1,TRBV5-6,TRBJ1-2
TGTGCCAGCTCACCTCAGGGTAGGGATGGCTACACCTTC,CASSPQGRDGYTF,13,-,-,TRBV18,TRBJ1-2
TGTGCCAGCAGCTCGGGACAGGGGGACACTGAAGCTTTCTTT,CASSSGQGDTEAFF,14,-,TRBD1,TRBV5-6,TRBJ1-1
TGTGCCAGCAGCGGCACAGGGGTGAGAGCTTTCTTT,CASSGTGVRAFF,12,-,TRBD1,TRBV27,TRBJ1-1
TGCGCCAGCAGTGAGTCTTCGGCCAAGGGCACTGAAGCTTTCTTT,CASSESSAKGTEAFF,15,-,-,TRBV10-1,TRBJ1-1
TGTGCCAGTAGAGACAACCAAGAGACCCAGTACTTC,CASRDNQETQYF,12,-,-,TRBV19,TRBJ2-5
TGTGCCAGCAGTGTCAGGGGGGCTCAGCCCCAGCATTTT,CASSVRGAQPQHF,13,few,TRBD1,TRBV2,TRBJ1-5
TGCGCCAGCAGTCAATCTGGGCCGGATTCGTACGAGCAGTACTTC,CASSQSGPDSYEQYF,15,-,-,TRBV23-1,TRBJ2-7
TGTGCCAGCAGTTACTCTTCAGCTAACTATGGCTACACCTTC,CASSYSSANYGYTF,14,-,-,TRBV6-5,TRBJ1-2
TGTGCCAGCAGAGTGACAGGAAATTCCTACGAGCAGTACTTC,CASRVTGNSYEQYF,14,once,-,TRBV4-2,TRBJ2-7
TGTGCCAGCAGCTTTGGTCTAGGGGCGAACACTGAAGCTTTCTTT,CASSFGLGANTEAFF,15,-,-,TRBV5-4,TRBJ1-1
TGTGCCAGAAAGTTTGGCAGGGACTCTGAAGCTTTCTTT,CARKFGRDSEAFF,13,few,-,TRBV5-3,TRBJ1-1
TGTGCCAGCAGCTTAGCGGGGGGGCCAACCTACGAGCAGTACTTC,CASSLAGGPTYEQYF,15,-,-,TRBV7-6,TRBJ2-7
TGTGCCAGCGGCGGCGTTCACAGCACAGATACGCAGTATTTT,CASGGVHSTDTQYF,14,-,-,TRBV9,TRBJ2-3
TGTGCCAGCAGCCCCGGGACAGGCCTGTATAATTCACCCCTCCACTTT,CASSPGTGLYNSPLHF,16,-,TRBD1,TRBV7-8,TRBJ1-6
TGTGCCAGCAGCCAAGAAGGCGGGGGGGCCACCGGGGAGCTGTTTTTT,CASSQEGGGATGELFF,16,-,TRBD2,TRBV4-2,TRBJ2-2
TGTGCCAGCAGCGTTCGGGGCAATCAGCCCCAGCATTTT,CASSVRGNQPQHF,13,-,-,TRBV7-2,TRBJ1-5
TGTGCCAGCAGCTTGTATCGAGGGGACAACGGAAACACCATATATTTT,CASSLYRGDNGNTIYF,16,-,-,TRBV13,TRBJ1-3
TGTGCCAGCAGCCCAAGACAGGGGGCCAACTATGGCTACACCTTC,CASSPRQGANYGYTF,15,-,TRBD1,TRBV3-1/TRBV3-2,TRBJ1-2
TGTGCCAGCAGCTTCGGGACAGGGGGCACTGAAGCTTTCTTT,CASSFGTGGTEAFF,14,-,TRBD1,TRBV11-2,TRBJ1-1
TGTGCCAGCAGCCCAACAGGGACTAGCCCACCAGATACGCAGTATTTT,CASSPTGTSPPDTQYF,16,-,TRBD2,TRBV7-2,TRBJ2-3